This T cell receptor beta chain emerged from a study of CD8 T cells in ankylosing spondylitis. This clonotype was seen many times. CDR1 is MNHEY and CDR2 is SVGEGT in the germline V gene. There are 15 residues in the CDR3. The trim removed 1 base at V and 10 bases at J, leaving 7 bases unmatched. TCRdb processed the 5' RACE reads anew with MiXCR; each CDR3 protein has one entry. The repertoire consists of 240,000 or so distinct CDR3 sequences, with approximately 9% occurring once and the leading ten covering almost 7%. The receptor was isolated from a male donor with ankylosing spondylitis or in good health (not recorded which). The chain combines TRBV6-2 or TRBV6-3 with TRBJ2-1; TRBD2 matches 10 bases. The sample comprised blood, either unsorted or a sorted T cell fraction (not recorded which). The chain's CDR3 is CASSYLASGRREQFF. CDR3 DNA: TGTGCCAGCAGTTACTTGGCTAGCGGGAGACGCGAGCAGTTCTTC.